Below are 19 T cell receptor beta chains sequenced from a single sample in a study of regulatory dendritic cells for organ transplantation. Method: immunoSEQ multiplex PCR; TCRdb's copy keeps in-frame clones and lacks some. This table holds 30,000 to 40,000 clones, approximately 88% found once. Material: naive CD4+ T cells from blood. The subset denotes: CD45RA+ naive T cells. These receptors were collected from a human donor in good health.

The chain links TRBV2 to TRBJ1-1; tentative D call: TRBD1 (6 bases). The germline V gene has CDR1 SNHLY and CDR2 FYNNEI. V was pared by 6 bases and J by 1 base, with 12 bases between. This CDR3 region has 14 residues. This chain's CDR3 is CASRGGGQNTEAFF. CDR3 bases: TGTGCCAGCAGGGGGGGCGGTCAGAACACTGAAGCTTTCTTT.

V and J are TRBV6-5 and TRBJ1-2, with D unresolved. Germline lookup yields CDR1 MNHEY and CDR2 SVGAGI. V was pared by 2 bases and J by 4 bases, with 14 bases between. The CDR3 extends over 15 amino acids. This CDR3 is CASSYVGPEGYGYTF. In nucleotides, the CDR3 is TGTGCCAGCAGTTACGTCGGGCCTGAGGGCTATGGCTACACCTTC.

The genes are TRBV11-2 and TRBJ1-2; 7 bases line up with TRBD1. Germline CDR1 SGHAT, CDR2 FQNNGV. Trimming at V came to 5 bases and at J to 7 bases, leaving 13 bases not matched to a gene. The CDR3 runs 15 residues. The CDR3 region is CASSLTTGPTIGYTF. Written as DNA, the CDR3 is TGTGCCAGCAGCCTAACGACAGGGCCTACGATTGGCTACACCTTC. The full variable domain, rest sourced from reference TRBV11-2 and TRBJ1-2, is EAGVAQSPRYKIIEKRQSVAFWCNPISGHATLYWYQQILGQGPKLLIQFQNNGVVDDSQLPKDRFSAERLKGVDSTLKIQPAKLEDSAVYLCASSLTTGPTIGYTFGSGTRLTVV.

J is TRBJ2-1 and V is TRBV7-9; 7 nucleotides align to TRBD2. Looked up from germline, CDR1 is SEHNR and CDR2 is FQNEAQ (reference sequence). V lost 1 base and J lost 4; bases outside the gene matches: 13. The CDR3 covers 18 residues. Here the CDR3 DNA reads TGTGCCAGCAGCTTAGACGTGGGCGGCGGGAGAAGGTACAATGAGCAGTTCTTC. Its translation: CASSLDVGGGRRYNEQFF.

The rearrangement uses TRBV4-2 and TRBJ1-6; D possibly corresponds to TRBD1 (6 bases). Trimming took off 3 bases at V and 7 bases at J, with 7 bases between the two ends. Germline V gene data show CDR1 as LGHNA and CDR2 as YNFKEQ. CDR3 length: 13 amino acids. The CDR3 nucleotides read TGTGCCAGCAGCCAGGACAGAAATTCACCCCTCCACTTT. Amino acids: CASSQDRNSPLHF.

The chain is built from TRBV15 and TRBJ1-1; D possibly corresponds to TRBD1 (5 bases). CDR3 length equals 15 residues. The V gene's germline CDR1 is LNHNV and CDR2 YYDKDF (reference sequence). V dropped 4 bases and J dropped 0 bases, with 12 bases sitting between them. The CDR3 spells CATSNLGTMNTEAFF. The DNA for the CDR3 is TGTGCCACCAGCAATCTTGGGACGATGAACACTGAAGCTTTCTTT.

V gene TRBV18 combines with J gene TRBJ1-5; D gene ambiguous. Trimming removed 6 bases at V and 0 bases at J, with 12 bases between. Germline V gene data show CDR1 as KGHSH and CDR2 as LQKENI. This CDR3 has 15 amino acids. As DNA, the CDR3 is TGTGCCAGCTCGAGGGAGGGCCTTAGCAATCAGCCCCAGCATTTT. This encodes CASSREGLSNQPQHF.

In its sample, this clone was seen once. The chain is built from TRBV6-1 and TRBJ2-1, with TRBD1 as a possible D gene (5 bases). Germline CDR1 and CDR2: MNHNS and SASEGT. This CDR3 spans 17 amino acids. Trimming cost V 1 base and J 3 bases, with 16 bases left between them. The CDR3 bases are TGTGCCAGCAGTGAAGACCCGACAGACCAGTACTACAATGAGCAGTTCTTC. The encoded protein is CASSEDPTDQYYNEQFF.

The V gene is TRBV18, the J gene TRBJ2-5, with 8 bases that match TRBD1. V was pared by 6 bases and J by 5 bases, with 8 bases of the junction left unmatched. This CDR3 has 14 residues. Germline assignment: CDR1 KGHSH and CDR2 LQKENI. CDR3 residues: CASSRGQGGETQYF. The CDR3 region has the DNA TGTGCCAGCTCCCGCGGACAGGGCGGGGAGACCCAGTACTTC.

CDR3 in amino acids: CASSPSSDTQYF. CDR3 nucleotide sequence: TGTGCCAGCTCACCTTCTTCAGATACGCAGTATTTT. The chain employs TRBV18 and TRBJ2-3, with D uncertain. The CDR3 runs 12 residues. V lost 3 bases, J lost 4 bases, and 5 bases lay in between. Germline values: CDR1 KGHSH, CDR2 LQKENI.

For the CDR3, the DNA is TGTGCCAGTAGTGCCAGAGCGTCCGCGCAGTATTTT. Residues: CASSARASAQYF. The chain has TRBV19 and TRBJ2-3; D unclear. Germline V lookup: CDR1 LNHDA, CDR2 SQIVND (reference sequence). The V and J ends lost 5 bases and 10 bases respectively, with 13 bases between them. There are 12 residues in the CDR3.

The chain employs TRBV30 and TRBJ2-1, with D hard to call. This CDR3 has 10 amino acids. Deletions cut 7 bases from V and 6 bases from J, with 7 bases between. Germline V CDR1 and CDR2: GTSNPN, SVGIG (reference sequence). In nucleotides, the CDR3 is TGTGCCTCCATGCCCAATGAGCAGTTCTTC. Translation gives CASMPNEQFF.

This chain links TRBV9 with TRBJ1-1, with TRBD1 as a possible D gene (5 bases). CDR1 is SGDLS, CDR2 YYNGEE, per germline. The CDR3 sequence is 14 residues long. V lost 2 bases and J lost 5, with 13 bases in between. This chain's CDR3 is CASSVLGGETEAFF. The CDR3 nucleotides read TGTGCCAGCAGCGTTCTGGGGGGAGAGACTGAAGCTTTCTTT.

This clone was seen a single time. The V and J genes are TRBV7-2 and TRBJ1-2; D gene ambiguous. V lost 1 base and J 4 bases, leaving 7 bases between the germline ends. There are 13 residues in the CDR3. The V gene's germline CDR1 is SGHTA and CDR2 FQGNSA. The CDR3 sequence: CASSLGGLYGYTF. In DNA form, the CDR3 reads TGTGCCAGCAGCTTAGGAGGGCTCTATGGCTACACCTTC.

V and J are TRBV18 and TRBJ2-1; the match to TRBD1 covers 8 bases. The trim removed 4 bases at V and 5 bases at J, leaving 4 bases unmatched. The length of the CDR3 is 14 residues. Germline CDR1 reads KGHSH; CDR2 reads LQKENI. CDR3 bases: TGTGCCAGCTCACAGGACAGGGAGAACAATGAGCAGTTCTTC. Its translation is CASSQDRENNEQFF.

This chain joins TRBV6-5 and TRBJ2-7, with D perhaps matching TRBD1 (6 bases). Germline V gene sequence: CDR1 MNHEY, CDR2 SVGAGI. This CDR3 contains 13 residues. The V end was cut by 6 bases, the J end by 7 bases, with 16 bases between. CDR3 sequence reads: CASSWEQGQEQYF. Written as DNA, the CDR3 is TGTGCCAGCAGCTGGGAACAGGGCCAGGAGCAGTACTTC.

This rearrangement joins TRBV19 to TRBJ1-2, with 7 bases fitting TRBD1. The CDR3 covers 16 residues. The trim removed 4 bases at V and 4 bases at J, leaving 12 bases unmatched. Per the germline V gene, CDR1 is LNHDA and CDR2 is SQIVND (reference sequence). Here the CDR3 reads CASSSPGTEALYGYTF. In DNA form, the CDR3 reads TGTGCCAGTAGTAGCCCCGGGACAGAAGCCCTCTATGGCTACACCTTC.

This clone was seen just once. The gene calls are TRBV4-3 and TRBJ1-1; D remains unclear. Germline values: CDR1 LGHNA, CDR2 YSLEER. Trimming shortened V by 0 bases and J by 1 base, and 6 bases separated the two germline ends. This CDR3 is 14 amino acids long. This CDR3 is CASSQDRENTEAFF. DNA for the CDR3: TGCGCCAGCAGCCAAGATCGTGAGAACACTGAAGCTTTCTTT.

The rearrangement links TRBV7-3 to TRBJ2-3; unclear D gene. Germline values: CDR1 SGHTA, CDR2 FQGTGA. V was pared by 2 bases and J by 2 bases, with 11 bases between. CDR3 size: 15 residues. The CDR3 region is CASSLLTEPTDTQYF. DNA for the CDR3: TGTGCCAGCAGCTTACTAACCGAACCCACAGATACGCAGTATTTT.